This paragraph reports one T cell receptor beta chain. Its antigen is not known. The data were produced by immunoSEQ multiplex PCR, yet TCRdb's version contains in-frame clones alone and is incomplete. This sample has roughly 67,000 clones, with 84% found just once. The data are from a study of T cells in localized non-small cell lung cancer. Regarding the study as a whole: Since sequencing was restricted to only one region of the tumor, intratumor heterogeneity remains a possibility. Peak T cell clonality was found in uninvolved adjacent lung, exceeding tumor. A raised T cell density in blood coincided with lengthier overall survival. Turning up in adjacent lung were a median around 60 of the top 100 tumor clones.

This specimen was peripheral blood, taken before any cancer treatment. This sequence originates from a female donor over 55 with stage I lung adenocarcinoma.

The CDR3 reads CASSAPSVSNQPQHF. The CDR3 region has the DNA TGTGCCAGTAGCGCACCTTCCGTTAGCAATCAGCCCCAGCATTTT. V gene TRBV19 combines with J gene TRBJ1-5; D uncertain. Trimming removed 6 bases from V and 0 bases from J, with 12 bases in between. The germline gives CDR1 LNHDA, CDR2 SQIVND (reference sequence). This CDR3 spans 15 amino acids.